A single sample gave rise to the 10 T cell receptor beta chains below, sequenced in a study of shared clonotypes between healthy human individuals. The table came from immunoSEQ multiplex PCR; TCRdb's copy has only in-frame clones and leaves some out. The table has around 2.1 million clones, about 93% seen once. CD45RO negativity and positive selection for CCR7 defined naive CD8 cells, a population that excluded terminally differentiated effector memory CD45RA+ cells. The sequenced material came from naive CD8+ T cells from PBMCs. The source is a man in his late teens or twenties in good health. Some clones in this sample may be carry-over from other donors' samples.

The chain combines TRBV7-9 with TRBJ2-7, with 10 positions matching TRBD1. Germline CDR1 SEHNR, CDR2 FQNEAQ (reference sequence). With 6 bases clipped from V and 3 bases from J, the junction kept 8 bases outside the gene matches. The CDR3 is 15 amino acids. Here the CDR3 DNA reads TGTGCCAGCAGTCAACCGCGGACAGGGGGCTACGAGCAGTACTTC. This encodes CASSQPRTGGYEQYF.

CDR3 sequence reads: CASSIGLGDATNEKLFF. The CDR3 DNA reads TGTGCCAGCAGTATCGGACTGGGAGATGCAACTAATGAAAAACTGTTTTTT. The rearrangement uses TRBV7-6 and TRBJ1-4; no definite D call. The CDR3 has 17 amino acids. Germline V gene sequence: CDR1 SGHVS, CDR2 FNYEAQ. Trimming took 6 bases from V and 0 from J, leaving 17 bases between them.

This chain uses TRBV4-3 with TRBJ2-4; TRBD2 aligns across 7 bases. This CDR3 has 16 residues. V was pared by 0 bases and J by 9 bases, with 11 bases of the junction left unmatched. The germline gives CDR1 LGHNA, CDR2 YSLEER. CDR3 sequence: CASSQDREGVSGIQYF. The CDR3 DNA follows: TGCGCCAGCAGCCAAGATAGGGAGGGAGTGTCGGGCATTCAGTACTTC.

The V and J genes are TRBV6-1 and TRBJ2-5, with 12 bases lining up with TRBD1. The V segment lost 3 bases and the J segment 4 bases; nucleotides outside the gene matches: 12. The germline V gene encodes CDR1 MNHNS and CDR2 SASEGT. The CDR3 consists of 18 residues. As DNA, the CDR3 is TGTGCCAGCAGTGATCCGCGTATCGGGACAGGGGGCTTAGAGACCCAGTACTTC. Translation gives CASSDPRIGTGGLETQYF.

In this sample, this clone turned up a few times. This chain uses TRBV28 with TRBJ2-4, with D unresolved. The CDR3 spans 12 residues. The germline CDR1 and CDR2 sequences are MDHEN and SYDVKM. Trimming took off 3 bases at V and 13 bases at J, with 13 bases between the two ends. The DNA for the CDR3 is TGTGCCAGCAGTTTGGTGCGGCAAGAGCAGTACTTC. Its protein is CASSLVRQEQYF. Full variable domain (rest looked up from reference TRBV28 and TRBJ2-4): DVKVTQSSRYLVKRTGEKVFLECVQDMDHENMFWYRQDPGLGLRLIYFSYDVKMKEKGDIPEGYSVSREKKERFSLILESASTNQTSMYLCASSLVRQEQYFGAGTRLSVL.

The rearrangement uses TRBV6-1 and TRBJ2-1; TRBD2 matches at 10 bases. The CDR3 covers 16 residues. V was clipped by 1 base and J by 4 bases; unmatched bases: 4. Germline loops: CDR1 MNHNS, CDR2 SASEGT. The CDR3 loop reads CASSEEPSGGYNEQFF. The CDR3 region has the DNA TGTGCCAGCAGTGAAGAGCCTAGCGGGGGATACAATGAGCAGTTCTTC.

V is TRBV10-2 and J is TRBJ2-3; 8 nucleotides agree with TRBD2. The V and J ends lost 3 bases and 4 bases, in that order; junction bases with no gene match: 6. CDR3 length: 15 residues. Germline V CDR1 and CDR2: WSHSY, SAAADI. Here the CDR3 DNA reads TGCGCCAGCAGTGAAAGCGGGAGCGGAGCAGATACGCAGTATTTT. Translation gives CASSESGSGADTQYF.

V and J are TRBV28 and TRBJ2-7, with 7 nucleotides matching TRBD2. The germline V gene has CDR1 MDHEN and CDR2 SYDVKM. With 6 bases clipped from V and 2 bases from J, the junction kept 4 bases outside the gene matches. CDR3 length: 13 amino acids. CDR3 in DNA: TGTGCCAGCAGCCCAAGCGGGGCCTACGAGCAGTACTTC. This sequence encodes CASSPSGAYEQYF.

This chain links TRBV28 with TRBJ2-1; 7 bases line up with TRBD1. The CDR3 has 15 residues. V dropped 3 bases and J dropped 0; count of bases not matched to a gene: 2. The germline V gene encodes CDR1 MDHEN and CDR2 SYDVKM. The CDR3 protein is CASSFPGGSYNEQFF. Written as DNA, the CDR3 is TGTGCCAGCAGTTTTCCAGGGGGCTCCTACAATGAGCAGTTCTTC.

The chain has TRBV7-8 and TRBJ2-7; 9 nucleotides match TRBD2. The V segment lost 5 bases and the J segment 5 bases; nucleotides outside the gene matches: 16. In germline, CDR1 is SGHVS, CDR2 FQNEAQ. The CDR3 has 17 amino acids. The CDR3 is CASSLRGGGRGADEQYF. The CDR3 bases are TGTGCCAGCAGCCTAAGGGGCGGCGGGAGGGGTGCCGACGAGCAGTACTTC. Together with reference TRBV7-8 and TRBJ2-7, the CDR3 gives the full variable domain: GAGVSQSPRYKVAKRGQDVALRCDPISGHVSLFWYQQALGQGPEFLTYFQNEAQLDKSGLPSDRFFAERPEGSVSTLKIQRTQQEDSAVYLCASSLRGGGRGADEQYFGPGTRLTVT.